This is a list of T cell receptor beta chains from one sample in a study of beta chain features in type 1 diabetes. Using immunoSEQ multiplex PCR, the repertoire was profiled, and TCRdb retains in-frame clones only, with some absent. Here the sample spans about 660,000 clones, roughly 13% being singletons. Input material: naive CD4+ T cells from blood. The receptors shown here come from a man between 18 and 29 years old with type 1 diabetes. Both conserved end residues are part of each CDR3. A D gene is named only where the DNA matches it firmly. Part of the rows lack a size; the others show once, few, many or a class for expanded clones.

DNA: TGTGCCAGCAGCTTTAGCGGGACTAGCACAGATACGCAGTATTTT
CDR3: CASSFSGTSTDTQYF
J: TRBJ2-3
size: few
V: TRBV9
D: TRBD2

DNA: TGCGCCAGCAGCCAAGAGGGGCTAGCGGGAGAGGGAGAGCAGTACTTC
CDR3: CASSQEGLAGEGEQYF
J: TRBJ2-7
size: .
V: TRBV4-1
D: TRBD2

DNA: TGTGCCAGCAGTGGCAGCTCCTATGGCTACACCTTC
CDR3: CASSGSSYGYTF
J: TRBJ1-2
size: few
V: TRBV25-1
D: .

DNA: TGTGCCAGCAGTCTAGAGGGGCTAGCCTATAATACGCAGTATTTT
CDR3: CASSLEGLAYNTQYF
J: TRBJ2-3
size: .
V: TRBV27
D: .

DNA: TGTGCCAGCAGTGCCGTGGGGGCTGTTAACTATGGCTACACCTTC
CDR3: CASSAVGAVNYGYTF
J: TRBJ1-2
size: .
V: TRBV25-1
D: .

DNA: TGTGCCAGCAGTTCCTTCGACCGTGGGACTGAAGCTTTCTTT
CDR3: CASSSFDRGTEAFF
J: TRBJ1-1
size: few
V: TRBV25-1
D: .

DNA: TGTGCCAGCAGTTCCACAGGGAACACTGAAGCTTTCTTT
CDR3: CASSSTGNTEAFF
J: TRBJ1-1
size: .
V: TRBV25-1
D: .

DNA: TGTGCCAGCAGCCCCCGTCCAGGCGGAGGCACAGATACGCAGTATTTT
CDR3: CASSPRPGGGTDTQYF
J: TRBJ2-3
size: .
V: TRBV7-9
D: .

DNA: TGTGCCAGCAGTTATCCCGGGACAGGTTCTGAAGCTTTCTTT
CDR3: CASSYPGTGSEAFF
J: TRBJ1-1
size: .
V: TRBV6-5
D: TRBD1

DNA: TGTGCCAGCAGCTTCGATTTGAACACTGAAGCTTTCTTT
CDR3: CASSFDLNTEAFF
J: TRBJ1-1
size: few
V: TRBV7-9
D: .

DNA: TGTGCCTGGAGTAGGCGGGGGGCGACTTATGAGACCCAGTACTTC
CDR3: CAWSRRGATYETQYF
J: TRBJ2-5
size: .
V: TRBV30
D: TRBD2

DNA: TGCGCCAGCAGCCGGACATTAGGGGAAAAACTGTTTTTT
CDR3: CASSRTLGEKLFF
J: TRBJ1-4
size: .
V: TRBV4-1
D: .

DNA: TGTGCCAGCAGCGTAGATCAGGGGATCGACACCATATATTTT
CDR3: CASSVDQGIDTIYF
J: TRBJ1-3
size: few
V: TRBV9
D: .

DNA: TGTGCCAGCAGTCAGACTAGCGGGAGAACAGATACGCAGTATTTT
CDR3: CASSQTSGRTDTQYF
J: TRBJ2-3
size: few
V: TRBV6-1
D: TRBD2

DNA: TGTGCCACCAGCAGTGGATCGGTTCGAGAGACCCAGTACTTC
CDR3: CATSSGSVRETQYF
J: TRBJ2-5
size: .
V: TRBV15
D: .

DNA: TGTGCCAGCAGACTAGCGGAACGGCCCCCGGTGGCTGAGCAGTTCTTC
CDR3: CASRLAERPPVAEQFF
J: TRBJ2-1
size: .
V: TRBV28
D: TRBD2

DNA: TGTGCCAGCGGCTCAGGGGCGGCTGGGGCCAACGTCCTGACTTTC
CDR3: CASGSGAAGANVLTF
J: TRBJ2-6
size: few
V: TRBV15
D: .

DNA: TGTGCCAGCAGCTACGACAGGGAGGGTTCCTACGAGCAGTACTTC
CDR3: CASSYDREGSYEQYF
J: TRBJ2-7
size: few
V: TRBV2
D: .

DNA: TGTGCCAGCAGCGTAGGTAGCGCCGCAGATACGCAGTATTTT
CDR3: CASSVGSAADTQYF
J: TRBJ2-3
size: few
V: TRBV9
D: .

DNA: TGTGCCAGCAGCTTTTCGAGGGGGCGGGACACTGAAGCTTTCTTT
CDR3: CASSFSRGRDTEAFF
J: TRBJ1-1
size: few
V: TRBV7-9
D: TRBD1

DNA: TGTGCCAGCAGCTTGTCGGGGGGGGCAGATACGCAGTATTTT
CDR3: CASSLSGGADTQYF
J: TRBJ2-3
size: .
V: TRBV5-4
D: TRBD2

DNA: TGCAGCGTCTCCTGGACAGGAGGTGGAAACACCATATATTTT
CDR3: CSVSWTGGGNTIYF
J: TRBJ1-3
size: few
V: TRBV29-1
D: TRBD1

DNA: TGCGCCAGCAGCAGGGACCACGAGCAGTACTTC
CDR3: CASSRDHEQYF
J: TRBJ2-7
size: .
V: TRBV5-1
D: .

DNA: TGTGCCAGCTCACCAGAGGGAGGGGTTGGCACTGAAGCTTTCTTT
CDR3: CASSPEGGVGTEAFF
J: TRBJ1-1
size: .
V: TRBV18
D: .

DNA: TGTGCCAGCAGTTACCTCGACAGGGACAGTGGCTACACCTTC
CDR3: CASSYLDRDSGYTF
J: TRBJ1-2
size: few
V: TRBV6-5
D: TRBD1

DNA: TGTGCCAGCAGCCCTATGATGGGGAAAGAGACCCAGTACTTC
CDR3: CASSPMMGKETQYF
J: TRBJ2-5
size: .
V: TRBV6-5
D: .

DNA: TGTGCCTGGGTTACTAGCGGCCTTTCATACAATGAGCAGTTCTTC
CDR3: CAWVTSGLSYNEQFF
J: TRBJ2-1
size: .
V: TRBV30
D: TRBD2

DNA: TGTGCGTGCTGGCTGGCTAACTATGGCTACACCTTC
CDR3: CACWLANYGYTF
J: TRBJ1-2
size: .
V: TRBV30
D: .

DNA: TGTGCCAGCAGCTTGGGGCTAGCGGGGTTCACAGATACGCAGTATTTT
CDR3: CASSLGLAGFTDTQYF
J: TRBJ2-3
size: .
V: TRBV5-4
D: TRBD2

DNA: TGTGCCAGCAGTTCAAATCAGGGAAGTTGGCAGTACTTC
CDR3: CASSSNQGSWQYF
J: TRBJ2-7
size: .
V: TRBV6-5
D: .

DNA: TGTGCCAGCAGCTTTTCGCAGGGGTGGGAGACCCAGTACTTC
CDR3: CASSFSQGWETQYF
J: TRBJ2-5
size: .
V: TRBV7-3
D: .

DNA: TGTGCCAGCGGCCCGGGACAGCCGAATCAGCCCCAGCATTTT
CDR3: CASGPGQPNQPQHF
J: TRBJ1-5
size: .
V: TRBV9
D: TRBD1

DNA: TGCAGCGTTGGCCCGACTATGAACACTGAAGCTTTCTTT
CDR3: CSVGPTMNTEAFF
J: TRBJ1-1
size: few
V: TRBV29-1
D: .

DNA: TGTGCCAGCAGCCCATCAGGAGACCAGTACTTC
CDR3: CASSPSGDQYF
J: TRBJ2-5
size: .
V: TRBV7-2
D: .

DNA: TGTGCCTGGGCCCCACTGGACAGGGGGTCCCGTGAGACCCAGTACTTC
CDR3: CAWAPLDRGSRETQYF
J: TRBJ2-5
size: .
V: TRBV30
D: TRBD1

DNA: TGTGCCAGCTCACCACCCTCCCAGGGCAGAACTGAAGCTTTCTTT
CDR3: CASSPPSQGRTEAFF
J: TRBJ1-1
size: few
V: TRBV18
D: .

DNA: TGTGCCAGCAGTTTATACAGCTACGAGCAGTACTTC
CDR3: CASSLYSYEQYF
J: TRBJ2-7
size: few
V: TRBV28
D: .

DNA: TGCAGCGTTGGGGGGTATACCTACGGAGGAGAGACCCAGTACTTC
CDR3: CSVGGYTYGGETQYF
J: TRBJ2-5
size: .
V: TRBV29-1
D: .

DNA: TGTGCCAGCAGTTACCTTCCGGGACCCCGGGCCTACGAGCAGTACTTC
CDR3: CASSYLPGPRAYEQYF
J: TRBJ2-7
size: .
V: TRBV6-5
D: .

DNA: TGTGCCAGCAGCTTAGGGGGACAGGGAGGCGAGACCCAGTACTTC
CDR3: CASSLGGQGGETQYF
J: TRBJ2-5
size: few
V: TRBV7-2
D: TRBD1

DNA: TGTGCCAGCAGCCGGGACACGACCAACACAGATACGCAGTATTTT
CDR3: CASSRDTTNTDTQYF
J: TRBJ2-3
size: few
V: TRBV11-1
D: .

DNA: TGTGCCTGGAGTGTAGGTAGGGGGTCCGGTAAGAGCTCCTACAATGAGCAGTTCTTC
CDR3: CAWSVGRGSGKSSYNEQFF
J: TRBJ2-1
size: .
V: TRBV30
D: .

DNA: TGTGCCAGCAGTTTCGGACAGGGAGGTTCTGAAGCTTTCTTT
CDR3: CASSFGQGGSEAFF
J: TRBJ1-1
size: .
V: TRBV6-5
D: TRBD1

DNA: TGTGCCAGTAGTCCTGTCGGTCAGCCCCAGCATTTT
CDR3: CASSPVGQPQHF
J: TRBJ1-5
size: .
V: TRBV19
D: .

DNA: TGTGCCAGCAGTTCCACAGTCACAACTAATGAAAAACTGTTTTTT
CDR3: CASSSTVTTNEKLFF
J: TRBJ1-4
size: .
V: TRBV28
D: .

DNA: TGTGCCAGCAGTGAATTGGGCCCGGGGCAGACTGAAGCTTTCTTT
CDR3: CASSELGPGQTEAFF
J: TRBJ1-1
size: .
V: TRBV6-1
D: .

DNA: TGCGCCAGCAGCCAAGAGGTGGCAGAAGAGACCCAGTACTTC
CDR3: CASSQEVAEETQYF
J: TRBJ2-5
size: few
V: TRBV4-3
D: .

DNA: TGCGCCAGCAGCATCCCCGGACAGGGTTATGCAGATACGCAGTATTTT
CDR3: CASSIPGQGYADTQYF
J: TRBJ2-3
size: few
V: TRBV5-1
D: TRBD1

DNA: TGTGCCTGGAGACTGGGACAGCTGGGCACTGAAGCTTTCTTT
CDR3: CAWRLGQLGTEAFF
J: TRBJ1-1
size: .
V: TRBV30
D: TRBD1

DNA: TGTGCCTGGAGTGTAGCGACTAGTCTCCAGAATGAGCAGTTCTTC
CDR3: CAWSVATSLQNEQFF
J: TRBJ2-1
size: .
V: TRBV30
D: .

DNA: TGTGCCAGCAGCCAAGGGGGCCGCGGGGTTCAGCCCCAGCATTTT
CDR3: CASSQGGRGVQPQHF
J: TRBJ1-5
size: few
V: TRBV14
D: .